This T cell receptor beta chain was sequenced in a study of blood T cell repertoires in COVID-19. Across the whole study: PBMCs, B-cell-depleted T cells, or T cells provided the cDNA or gDNA that made up the material.

The CDR3 extends over 17 amino acids. With 1 base clipped from V and 4 bases from J, the junction kept 9 bases outside the gene matches. Per germline, CDR1 SGHDT and CDR2 YYEEEE. Some clones are missing from TCRdb's copy, which holds only in-frame ones; the method was immunoSEQ multiplex PCR. Of fewer than 40,000 clones listed, 75% to 90% are singletons. The TCR sequence derives from a man older than 75 with acute or convalescent COVID-19. V usage is TRBV5-6 and J usage is TRBJ2-5, with 11 positions matching TRBD2. The sequencing sample was made of peripheral blood. For the CDR3, the DNA is TGTGCCAGCAGCTTGAATAGCGGGAGGGCCGGGGGAGAGACCCAGTACTTC. Its translation: CASSLNSGRAGGETQYF.